Sequencing of this TCR beta chain was carried out in a study of T cell responses to AZD1222 COVID-19 vaccine. Study-wide findings and caveats: Females outnumbered males among donors, who were mostly white British; clonal diversity was possibly underestimated.

Details on this clone: Its target is not known.

The germline gives CDR1 SEHNR, CDR2 FQNEAQ (reference sequence). The V and J ends lost 5 bases and 5 bases respectively, with 20 bases between them. The CDR3 consists of 16 residues. Clones were read by immunoSEQ multiplex PCR, and TCRdb kept only the in-frame ones, dropping some. The sample lists about 110,000 clones; around 92% were seen once. Sequencing used peripheral blood, obtained on day 0 of AZD1222 vaccination. The receptor was derived from an adult in good health. This chain links TRBV7-9 with TRBJ2-3, with a possible D match to TRBD2 (5 bases). CDR3 region: CASSPWGKVSGDTQYF. The CDR3 DNA sequence: TGTGCCAGCAGCCCCTGGGGTAAAGTAAGCGGAGATACGCAGTATTTT.